The following is a T cell receptor (beta chain) sequence with its context. What it recognizes is unknown. This specimen comes from a study of beta chain features in type 1 diabetes. Findings and caveats of the study: When Type 1 diabetes patients were examined, their TCRB CDR3s proved moderately but significantly shorter in all four CD4+ subsets. PCR might show a preference for shorter templates, equally across patients and controls. Diminished insertions and augmented deletions at VDJ junctions characterized type 1 diabetes patients.

Central memory, naive, regulatory and stem cell-like memory CD4+ cells were sorted by CD45RO/CCR7/CD25/CD127/CD95/CD27. Isolated RNA was reverse transcribed in full, so expressed TCRB transcripts were sequenced. Average reads for naive, central memory and regulatory T cell samples were about 3.6 million. Produced via immunoSEQ multiplex PCR; TCRdb's table is partial and in-frame only. The repertoire holds 15,000 to 17,000 clones, more than 60% seen once, with more than 2% in the top ten. This CDR3 contains 16 residues. After removal of 0 bases from V and 6 bases from J, the junction contained 9 bases not matched to a gene. Germline V gene data show CDR1 as KGHSH and CDR2 as LQKENI.

This receptor was obtained from a man aged 25-45 years with type 1 diabetes. This sequence joins TRBV18 and TRBJ1-1; 8 positions agree with TRBD1. Sequencing was carried out using Tregs from blood. CDR3 coding DNA: TGTGCCAGCTCACCACCGTCCACAGGGGGAAGCTCTGAAGCTTTCTTT. Protein: CASSPPSTGGSSEAFF.